These T cell receptor beta chains were read from a single sample in a study of cytomegalovirus exposure and HLA in healthy donors. Clones were read by immunoSEQ multiplex PCR, and TCRdb kept only the in-frame ones, dropping some. The sample records around 150,000 clones, about 76% being singletons. The source material was PBMCs. These receptors all come from a female donor in good health and CMV-seronegative. CDR3s include the opening cysteine and the closing phenylalanine or tryptophan. D genes are given only for firm matches.

>TRBD2|13|TRBJ2-7|TRBV7-2
CASSLTSGSTQYF
TGTGCCAGCAGCTTGACTAGCGGGAGCACTCAGTACTTC
>TRBD1|19|TRBJ2-5|TRBV9
CASTSGWDGTGETQETQYF
TGTGCCAGCACTTCCGGATGGGATGGGACAGGCGAAACTCAAGAGACCCAGTACTTC
>.|15|TRBJ1-4|TRBV28
CASRPRRFYNEKLFF
TGTGCCAGCAGGCCCCGTAGATTCTACAATGAAAAACTGTTTTTT
>.|15|TRBJ1-4|TRBV6-5
CASSTPAAPREKLFF
TGTGCCAGCAGTACCCCGGCAGCTCCGCGGGAAAAACTGTTTTTT
>.|17|TRBJ1-5|TRBV2
CASSVPGAQYSNQPQHF
TGTGCCAGCAGTGTACCAGGGGCGCAATATAGCAATCAGCCCCAGCATTTT
>.|16|TRBJ1-2|TRBV6-6
CASSKQTSLGTYGYTF
TGTGCCAGCAGTAAACAGACCTCCTTAGGCACTTATGGCTACACCTTC
>TRBD2|16|TRBJ2-3|TRBV7-9
CASSLGKAGVTDTQYF
TGTGCCAGCAGCTTAGGTAAAGCGGGAGTCACAGATACGCAGTATTTT
>.|15|TRBJ2-2|TRBV30
CAWSVGLSNTGELFF
TGTGCCTGGAGTGTGGGGCTGTCGAACACCGGGGAGCTGTTTTTT
>.|14|TRBJ1-6|TRBV2
CASSDRVENSPLHF
TGTGCCAGCAGTGACAGGGTAGAGAATTCACCCCTCCACTTT
>TRBD2|16|TRBJ2-5|TRBV19
CASRGIGLAGAQTQYF
TGTGCCAGTAGGGGAATTGGACTAGCGGGAGCCCAGACCCAGTACTTC